This T cell receptor beta chain was sequenced during a study of shared clonotypes between healthy human individuals (dated by TCRdb to about 2020). Regarding the study in general: A couple of women and a few men aged 18 to 49 years were included in the cohort. For each donor, CD4 naive and CD4 memory were each run on three plates, CD8 naive on two plates, and CD8 memory on one plate. Blood TCR repertoires of four to six healthy adults were deeply sequenced to estimate repertoire size and the extent of clonotype sharing between individuals. To increase sequencing depth and limit assay-specific biases, TCR repertoire library preparation and sequencing were carried out by different laboratories using diverse techniques. Between about 0.94 and 8.9 billion PBMCs per donor were obtained by leukapheresis. Summary of the overall study and its limitations: Even with the large sequencing depth, rarefaction of the sorted-subset datasets indicated that sequencing was incomplete. Pairwise subsampling indicated that sequencing depth was expected to affect the degree of clonotype sharing among donors. Across a few donors, approximately 5% of naive CD4, approximately 3.6% of naive CD8, approximately 2.5% of memory CD4, and approximately 0.42% of memory CD8 clonotypes were shared. Estimated clonotype richness was generally larger for naive than for memory subsets. The small number of donors limited the genetic and exposure-history diversity represented. Only blood was sampled, and tissue TCR repertoires likely differ from those in blood. Higher generation probabilities were observed for clonotypes shared by all four sorted-subset donors than for non-shared clonotypes.

The germline V gene (reference sequence) yields MNHEY for CDR1 and SMNVEV for CDR2. The germline V and J ends show losses of 5 bases and 10 bases respectively, and no gene match explains 17 bases of the junction. Spanning cysteine to phenylalanine, the CDR3 consists of 16 amino acids. The kept DNA is CDR3 alone, 48 bases in frame from the first base. Note on this clone: Its target antigen remains unknown. One base away there is no much larger clone; base qualities are not given.

TCR CDR3 regions were amplified from genomic DNA by multiplex PCR using the deep immunoSEQ assay. Extracted genomic DNA from each cell subset was distributed evenly across all wells of several immunoSEQ 96-well plates, and each plate was treated as a replicate. For sorted subsets, about 0.2 ug genomic DNA, equal to about 30,000 T cell genomes, was loaded into each replicate PCR. The purified libraries were quantified using a Qubit 3.0 fluorometer, sized with a Bioanalyzer 2100, and then quantified again using the KAPA Library Quantification kit. Each immunoSEQ 96-well plate was sequenced on its own single-read 150-cycle Illumina NextSeq 550 flow cell. Processing in the source paper ran as follows. Because only junctional sequences without quality scores were contained in the immunoSEQ output, filtering matching that applied to full-length reads could not be performed. Sequences were annotated with PyIR, a Python wrapper for IgBLAST v1.9, and V/J genes and CDR3 were assigned using IMGT germline references. Reads were filtered out if the reads had weak V/J assignments (E-value above 1e-6), no CDR3, stop codons, out-of-frame junctions, or ambiguous translated residues. V3J clonotypes were defined as sequences sharing the same inferred V gene, J gene, and CDR3 amino acid sequence. The percentage overlap between two repertoires was calculated by dividing the number of shared unique clonotypes by the size of the smaller repertoire. RTK rarefaction, the Chao1 estimator, and Recon v2.1 estimates of unobserved clonotypes were used to assess repertoire richness. Generation probabilities were computed with OLGA for all TCRbeta clonotypes obtained by the gDNA method from four donors. TCRdb carries this immuneACCESS record with in-frame sequences only. Its versions omit some clonotypes, under half of them owing to an unresolved V gene in the studies checked, with the rest unexplained. V and J calls and clone size come straight from that table; D and trimming were deduced from the DNA. Recorded for this sample are hundreds of thousands of clones; around 95% of them occurred a single time. The ten most abundant clones make up over 0.095% of the sample.

For the CD8 naive samples, CD45RO-negative cells were positively selected for CCR7, yielding a CD45RA+CCR7+ population from which TemRA cells were excluded. The donors were healthy, HIV-negative adults who had no recently reported acute infections or vaccinations. All donors were Caucasian adults living in Nashville, Tennessee, USA. Blood was obtained by leukapheresis, after which PBMCs were separated by Ficoll-Histopaque density gradient centrifugation and cryopreserved in liquid nitrogen vapor phase. Analytical flow cytometry was used to check the purity and quantity of each magnetically sorted T cell population. Genomic DNA was isolated from every sorted fraction and measured by UV absorbance on a Nanodrop 2000c.

Recombination connected TRBV27 to TRBJ2-1, and TRBD2 matches 7 of the central bases. What was sequenced was naive CD8+ T cells sorted from blood. Explained via the paper, the cell subset or site label denotes: CD45RA+CCR7+. The TCR originated in a woman in her twenties or thirties in good health. The nucleotide sequence reads as follows: TGTGCCAGCAGTCCAGCACTAGCGTCAAGAGGTAAAGAGCAGTTCTTC. Its protein product is CASSPALASRGKEQFF.